This T cell receptor (beta chain) stems from a study of blood T cell repertoires in COVID-19. Overall study context: Collection of acute and convalescent COVID-19 samples took place in the United States, Italy and Spain. PBMCs, B-cell-depleted T cells, or T cells were the source of the cDNA or gDNA that made up the material.

Authors' methods: Cell counts per sample came from amplifying reference gene primers. Generated by immunoSEQ multiplex PCR, the TCRdb table keeps only in-frame clones and is missing some. V and J calls plus clone size are reproduced from that table; the DNA served to infer D and trimming. The table records 130,000 to 150,000 clones, roughly 90% of them present only once. Germline loops: CDR1 MDHEN, CDR2 SYDVKM. The V gene end was trimmed by 1 base and the J gene end by 6 bases; junction bases not matched to a gene: 6. The CDR3 totals 15 residues. The receptor was isolated from a human donor in a cohort sampled during active COVID-19. This chain joins TRBV28 and TRBJ2-7; 10 bases agree with TRBD1. Source material: peripheral blood. The CDR3 DNA reads TGTGCCAGCAGTTTATTCGGACAGGGGGATGGCGAGCAGTACTTC. Translating gives CASSLFGQGDGEQYF.